This entry lists 20 T cell receptor beta chains sequenced from one sample in a study of shared clonotypes between healthy human individuals. Some clones are missing from TCRdb's copy, which holds only in-frame ones; the method was immunoSEQ multiplex PCR. In the table there are around 2,000,000 clones, over 85% of which are singletons. The sample taken for sequencing was naive CD4+ T cells sorted from blood. This sample's subset: CD45RA+ positively selected. The receptors originated from a man aged 18 to 30 in good health.

The chain recombines TRBV4-3 with TRBJ2-7, with a weak D call TRBD1 (7 bases). Germline lookup yields CDR1 LGHNA and CDR2 YSLEER. The CDR3 runs to 15 residues. Trimming pared 6 bases from V and 2 bases from J, leaving 17 bases between. The DNA for the CDR3 is TGCGCCAGCAGTCTAAAGACAGGGAGGACCTACGAGCAGTACTTC. As protein: CASSLKTGRTYEQYF.

V is TRBV28 and J is TRBJ2-1, with D unclear. This CDR3 region has 11 residues. Germline V gene sequence: CDR1 MDHEN, CDR2 SYDVKM. V lost 8 bases to trimming and J lost 3 bases, with 5 bases between them. This chain's CDR3 is CASGNYNEQFF. CDR3 DNA: TGTGCCAGCGGGAACTACAATGAGCAGTTCTTC.

A remark on this clone: This sequence may be a read error, since a much larger clone differs from it by one base. This rearrangement joins TRBV30 to TRBJ2-5, with D unclear. This CDR3 comprises 10 residues. Looked up from germline, CDR1 is GTSNPN and CDR2 is SVGIG (reference sequence). The V end lost 4 bases, the J end lost 2 bases, and 2 bases lay between the germline ends. CDR3 region: CAWTQETQYF. The CDR3 bases are TGTGCCTGGACTCAAGAGACCCAGTACTTC.

The chain has TRBV7-9 and TRBJ1-3; D gene unclear. V was pared by 5 bases and J by 0 bases, with 20 bases between. The CDR3 runs to 18 residues. The V gene's germline CDR1 is SEHNR and CDR2 FQNEAQ (reference sequence). The CDR3 reads CASSPPWEAEYSGNTIYF. In nucleotides, the CDR3 is TGTGCCAGCAGCCCTCCGTGGGAGGCTGAGTACTCTGGAAACACCATATATTTT.

The J gene is TRBJ2-2, the V gene TRBV10-3, with TRBD1 matching 7 bases. The CDR3 consists of 15 residues. Trimming took 4 bases from V and 2 from J; bases not matched to a gene: 4. CDR1 is ENHRY and CDR2 is SYGVKD in the germline V gene. The CDR3 sequence: CAISGGQNNTGELFF. The CDR3 DNA is TGTGCCATCAGTGGGGGACAGAACAACACCGGGGAGCTGTTTTTT.

This sequence joins TRBV30 and TRBJ1-2, with D hard to call. V was trimmed by 5 bases and J by 4 bases, leaving 11 bases between them. The CDR3 runs to 12 residues. Germline loops: CDR1 GTSNPN, CDR2 SVGIG (reference sequence). The CDR3 sequence: CAWQDGLYGYTF. The CDR3 nucleotides read TGTGCCTGGCAGGACGGACTCTATGGCTACACCTTC.

Notes on this clone: This could be a read error, since a much larger clone is one nucleotide away. Different DNA sequences within this sample yield the same CDR3. The V call is TRBV5-1, the J call TRBJ2-7, with 8 bases aligning to TRBD2. The CDR3 contains 15 residues. The germline V gene encodes CDR1 SGHRS and CDR2 YFSETQ. CDR3 nucleotides: TGTGCCAGCAGCTTGAACAGCGGGAGCTCCTACGAGCAGTACTTC. This codes for CASSLNSGSSYEQYF.

This chain uses TRBV27 with TRBJ2-5; either TRBD1 or TRBD2 may supply D (5 bases each). The CDR3 consists of 15 residues. Germline V gives CDR1 MNHEY, CDR2 SMNVEV (reference sequence). The ends were cut back, 4 bases at V and 2 bases at J, with 14 bases in the middle. The CDR3 here is CASSWDGKKQETQYF. The CDR3, as DNA: TGTGCCAGCAGTTGGGACGGTAAAAAACAAGAGACCCAGTACTTC.

This rearrangement joins TRBV6-1 to TRBJ1-1; 8 bases align to TRBD1. The CDR3 consists of 14 residues. V was pared by 3 bases and J by 10 bases, with 10 bases of the junction left unmatched. CDR1 is MNHNS and CDR2 is SASEGT in the germline V gene. As DNA, the CDR3 is TGTGCCAGCAGTGAGGGGACAGGCCCCGAGGGAGCTTTCTTT. This sequence encodes CASSEGTGPEGAFF.

This rearrangement joins TRBV12-5 to TRBJ2-5; TRBD2 aligns across 15 bases. Germline CDR1 is LGHNT and CDR2 is FRNRAP. V gave up 7 bases and J gave up 5 bases; unmatched junction bases: 11. The CDR3 extends over 17 amino acids. CDR3 nucleotide sequence: TGTGCTAGTGCCTTGGGGGGACTAGCGGGGGGCCTGGAGACCCAGTACTTC. It is translated as CASALGGLAGGLETQYF.

The chain has TRBV27 and TRBJ2-1; 12 bases are a match to TRBD2. Germline loops: CDR1 MNHEY, CDR2 SMNVEV (reference sequence). Losses at the gene ends were 6 bases for V and 8 bases for J; bases not matched to a gene: 5. The CDR3 covers 14 residues. The CDR3 here is CASSQGLAGHEQFF. CDR3 nucleotides: TGTGCCAGCAGCCAAGGACTAGCGGGGCATGAGCAGTTCTTC.

The V gene is TRBV19, the J gene TRBJ2-3; TRBD1 agrees at 7 bases. The CDR3 contains 18 residues. CDR1 and CDR2 (germline): LNHDA, SQIVND (reference sequence). Trimming cost V 4 bases and J 2 bases; bases outside gene matches: 15. The CDR3 protein is CASSNWDSPTKNTDTQYF. The CDR3 coding sequence is TGTGCCAGTAGTAACTGGGACAGCCCCACCAAAAACACAGATACGCAGTATTTT.

V is TRBV7-8 and J is TRBJ2-1, with D possibly matching TRBD1 (5 bases). The CDR3 extends over 16 amino acids. The V gene lost 6 bases and the J gene lost 5 bases, with 20 bases spanning the gap. CDR1 is SGHVS, CDR2 FQNEAQ, per germline. The chain's CDR3 is CASRLAQGKGNNEQFF. The CDR3 bases are TGTGCCAGCAGACTTGCTCAAGGTAAGGGGAACAATGAGCAGTTCTTC.

This sequence joins TRBV5-1 and TRBJ1-2; possibly TRBD1 for D (5 bases). The CDR3 extends over 13 amino acids. V was clipped by 2 bases and J by 8 bases, with 13 bases between them. Germline loops: CDR1 SGHRS, CDR2 YFSETQ. This chain's CDR3 is CASSFRGEDGYTF. The DNA of the CDR3 is TGCGCCAGCAGCTTCCGGGGGGAGGACGGCTACACCTTC. Complete variable domain (other parts from reference TRBV5-1 and TRBJ1-2): KAGVTQTPRYLIKTRGQQVTLSCSPISGHRSVSWYQQTPGQGLQFLFEYFSETQRNKGNFPGRFSGRQFSNSRSEMNVSTLELGDSALYLCASSFRGEDGYTFGSGTRLTVV.

The count of this clone is one. The chain joins TRBV6-1 to TRBJ1-6, with D possibly TRBD1 on 5 matching bases. The CDR3 is made up of 14 amino acids. Trimming removed 10 bases from V and 0 bases from J, with 10 bases in between. CDR1 and CDR2 from the germline V gene are MNHNS and SASEGT. The CDR3 is CATKRGSYNSPLHF. DNA of the CDR3: TGTGCCACCAAAAGGGGCTCCTATAATTCACCCCTCCACTTT.

The chain joins TRBV7-9 to TRBJ2-3; D is perhaps TRBD2 (5 bases). Germline values: CDR1 SEHNR, CDR2 FQNEAQ (reference sequence). The V end lost 5 bases, the J end lost 2 bases, and 14 bases lay between the germline ends. This CDR3 contains 15 residues. CDR3 region: CASSPPGLYTDTQYF. The CDR3 bases are TGTGCCAGCAGCCCGCCCGGACTGTACACAGATACGCAGTATTTT.

CDR3 coding DNA: TGTGCCTGGAGTAGGCTCAGCCACACAGATACGCAGTATTTT. As protein: CAWSRLSHTDTQYF. This chain uses TRBV30 with TRBJ2-3; D call uncertain. The V gene's germline CDR1 is GTSNPN and CDR2 SVGIG (reference sequence). The CDR3 is 14 residues long. V lost 2 bases, J lost 2 bases, and 11 bases lay in between.

For this clone: Other DNA sequences from this sample encode an identical CDR3 as well. The chain combines TRBV6-5 with TRBJ1-1; D not certain. Trimming cost V 6 bases and J 0 bases, with 5 bases left between them. The CDR3 is made up of 12 amino acids. CDR1 and CDR2 from the germline V gene are MNHEY and SVGAGI. This chain's CDR3 is CASSTVNTEAFF. CDR3 sequence (DNA): TGTGCCAGCAGCACAGTGAACACTGAAGCTTTCTTT.

This sequence joins TRBV6-5 and TRBJ1-4, with D unclear. Deletions cut 0 bases from V and 5 bases from J, with 13 bases between. CDR1 MNHEY and CDR2 SVGAGI come from the germline V gene. The CDR3 length is 16 residues. CDR3 sequence (DNA): TGTGCCAGCAGTTACTCGACGGCAGGCGCGAATGAAAAACTGTTTTTT. This codes for CASSYSTAGANEKLFF.

The chain links TRBV28 to TRBJ1-5; 8 nucleotides align to TRBD1. Germline V CDR1 and CDR2: MDHEN, SYDVKM. The CDR3 spans 14 residues. With V trimmed by 6 bases and J by 6 bases, 7 bases remained unmatched. This CDR3 is CASRPGGSSQPQHF. Written as DNA, the CDR3 is TGTGCCAGCAGACCAGGGGGCTCAAGTCAGCCCCAGCATTTT. The variable domain in full, with the rest retrieved from reference TRBV28 and TRBJ1-5, is DVKVTQSSRYLVKRTGEKVFLECVQDMDHENMFWYRQDPGLGLRLIYFSYDVKMKEKGDIPEGYSVSREKKERFSLILESASTNQTSMYLCASRPGGSSQPQHFGDGTRLSIL.